The present TCR beta chain was sequenced within a study of cytomegalovirus exposure and HLA in healthy donors. Study overall: Earlier work reported 90 million to 120 million unique TCR beta sequences from about 179 million T cells. HLA-typed donors were the source of approximately 88 million unique TCRs, which an early data release held.

Study results and caveats: CMV antigen specificity of three CMV-associated chains was confirmed in vitro. In a later analysis, compared with equally common non-associated chains, HLA-associated beta chains were more expanded.

The germline gives CDR1 LNHNV, CDR2 YYDKDF (reference sequence). CDR3 length equals 15 residues. The V gene lost 4 bases and the J gene lost 2 bases, with 15 bases spanning the gap. PCR primers comprised 60 Vbeta and 13 Jbeta primers. Here immunoSEQ multiplex PCR was the method, and the copy in TCRdb shows in-frame clones only, minus some. This sample carries 90,000 to 140,000 clones, roughly 76% of them seen once, and the ten largest clones take about 6.9%. On this clone: Its antigen is currently unknown.

This chain joins TRBV15 and TRBJ2-7; D is perhaps TRBD1 (6 bases). This TCR came from a young man in good health and CMV-seropositive. The specimen sequenced was PBMCs. The chain's CDR3 is CATSIGRDTAYEQYF. The CDR3 DNA reads TGTGCCACCAGCATTGGCCGGGACACCGCCTACGAGCAGTACTTC.